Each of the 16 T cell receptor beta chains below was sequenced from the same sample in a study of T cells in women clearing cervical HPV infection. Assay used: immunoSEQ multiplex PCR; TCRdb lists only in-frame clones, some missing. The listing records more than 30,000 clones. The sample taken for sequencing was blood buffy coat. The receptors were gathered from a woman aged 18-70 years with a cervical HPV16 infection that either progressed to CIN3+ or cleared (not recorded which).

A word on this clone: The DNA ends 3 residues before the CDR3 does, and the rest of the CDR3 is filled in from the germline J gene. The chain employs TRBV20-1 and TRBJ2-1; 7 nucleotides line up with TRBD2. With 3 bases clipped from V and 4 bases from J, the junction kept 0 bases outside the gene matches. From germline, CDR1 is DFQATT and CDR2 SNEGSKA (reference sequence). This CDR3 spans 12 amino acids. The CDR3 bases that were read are TGCAGTGCTAGTAGCGGGTACAATGAG. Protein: CSASSGYNE. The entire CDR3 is CSASSGYNEQFF.

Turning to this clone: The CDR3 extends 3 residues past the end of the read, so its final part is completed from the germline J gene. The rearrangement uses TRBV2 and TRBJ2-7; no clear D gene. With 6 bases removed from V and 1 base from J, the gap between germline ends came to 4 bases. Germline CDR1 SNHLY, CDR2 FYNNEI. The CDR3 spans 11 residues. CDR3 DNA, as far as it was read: TGTGCCAGCAGCCAGTCCTACGAG. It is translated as CASSQSYE. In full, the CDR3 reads CASSQSYEQYF.

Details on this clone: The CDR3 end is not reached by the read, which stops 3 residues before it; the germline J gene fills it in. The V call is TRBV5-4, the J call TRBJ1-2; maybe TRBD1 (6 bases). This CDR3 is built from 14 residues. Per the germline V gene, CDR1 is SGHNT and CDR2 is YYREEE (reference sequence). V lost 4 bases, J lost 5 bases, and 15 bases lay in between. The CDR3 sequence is CASSPEGQFYGYTF. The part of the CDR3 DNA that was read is TGTGCCAGCAGCCCGGAAGGACAGTTTTATGGC.

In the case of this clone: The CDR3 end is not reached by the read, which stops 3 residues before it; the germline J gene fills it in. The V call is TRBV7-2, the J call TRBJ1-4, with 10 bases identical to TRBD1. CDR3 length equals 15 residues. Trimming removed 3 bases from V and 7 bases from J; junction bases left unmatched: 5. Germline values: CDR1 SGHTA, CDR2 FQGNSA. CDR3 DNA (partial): TGTGCCAGCAGCTTGGGACAGGGGTTTCGTGAAAAA. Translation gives CASSLGQGFREK. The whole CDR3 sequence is CASSLGQGFREKLFF.

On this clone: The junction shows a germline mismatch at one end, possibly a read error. CDR3 sequence: CATSVYTGNQPQHF. CDR3 DNA (partial): TGTGCCACCAGTGTCTATACAGGGAATCAGCCC. The gene calls are TRBV6-1 and TRBJ1-5; tentative D call: TRBD1 (6 bases). The read ends 3 residues early relative to the CDR3; the germline J gene fills the gap. This CDR3 is built from 14 residues. Germline CDR1 MNHNS, CDR2 SASEGT.

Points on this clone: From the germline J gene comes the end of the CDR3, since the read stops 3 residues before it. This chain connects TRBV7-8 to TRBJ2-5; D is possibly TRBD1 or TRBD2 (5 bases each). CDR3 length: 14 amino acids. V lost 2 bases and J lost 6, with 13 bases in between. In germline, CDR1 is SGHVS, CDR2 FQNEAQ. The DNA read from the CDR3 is TGTGCCAGCAGCTTAAGACGAGGGGAGAAGACC. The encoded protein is CASSLRRGEKT. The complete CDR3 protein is CASSLRRGEKTQYF.

The CDR3 DNA, read in part, is TGTGCCAGCAGCCCCTCGACTAGCGGGGGGGCCTCCTACAATGAG. It codes for CASSPSTSGGASYNE. The full CDR3 protein is CASSPSTSGGASYNEQFF. This chain joins TRBV12-3 or TRBV12-4 and TRBJ2-1; 14 nucleotides align to TRBD2. The CDR3 end is not reached by the read, which stops 3 residues before it; the germline J gene fills it in. CDR3 length: 18 amino acids. J lost 0 bases, V lost 6 bases, and 7 bases had no gene match.

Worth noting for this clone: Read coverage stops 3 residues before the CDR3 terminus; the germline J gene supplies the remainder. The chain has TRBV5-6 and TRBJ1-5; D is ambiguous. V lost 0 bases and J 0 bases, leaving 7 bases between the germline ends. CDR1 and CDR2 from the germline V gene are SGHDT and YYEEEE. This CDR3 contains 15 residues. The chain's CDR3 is CASSLGQYSNQPQHF. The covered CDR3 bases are TGTGCCAGCAGCTTGGGGCAATATAGCAATCAGCCC. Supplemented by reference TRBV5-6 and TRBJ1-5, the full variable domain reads DAGVTQSPTHLIKTRGQQVTLRCSPKSGHDTVSWYQQALGQGPQFIFQYYEEEERQRGNFPDRFSGHQFPNYSSELNVNALLLGDSALYLCASSLGQYSNQPQHFGDGTRLSIL.

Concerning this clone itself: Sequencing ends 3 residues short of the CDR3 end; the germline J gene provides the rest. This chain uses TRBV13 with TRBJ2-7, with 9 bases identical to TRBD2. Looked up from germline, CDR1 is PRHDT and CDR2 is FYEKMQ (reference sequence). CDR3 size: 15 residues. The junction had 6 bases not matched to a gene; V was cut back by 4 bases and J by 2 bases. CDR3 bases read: TGTGCCAGCAGCTGGAGGCTAGCGGGAACCTACGAG. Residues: CASSWRLAGTYE. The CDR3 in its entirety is CASSWRLAGTYEQYF. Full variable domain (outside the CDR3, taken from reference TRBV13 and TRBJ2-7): AAGVIQSPRHLIKEKRETATLKCYPIPRHDTVYWYQQGPGQDPQFLISFYEKMQSDKGSIPDRFSAQQFSDYHSELNMSSLELGDSALYFCASSWRLAGTYEQYFGPGTRLTVT.

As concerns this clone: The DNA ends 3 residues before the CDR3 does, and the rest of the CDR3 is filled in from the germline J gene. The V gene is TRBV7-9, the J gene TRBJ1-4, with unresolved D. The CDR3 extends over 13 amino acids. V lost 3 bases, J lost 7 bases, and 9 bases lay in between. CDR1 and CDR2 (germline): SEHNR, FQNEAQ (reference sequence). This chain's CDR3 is CASSFQESEKLFF. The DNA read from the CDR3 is TGTGCCAGCAGCTTTCAGGAGAGTGAAAAA.

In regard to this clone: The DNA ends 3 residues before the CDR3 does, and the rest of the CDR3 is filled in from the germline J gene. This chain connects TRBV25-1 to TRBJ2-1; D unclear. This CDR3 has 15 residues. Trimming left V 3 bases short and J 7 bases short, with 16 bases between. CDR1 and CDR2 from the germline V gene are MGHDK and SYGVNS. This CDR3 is CASSDGPVSRNEQFF. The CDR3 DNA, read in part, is TGTGCCAGCAGTGATGGGCCAGTATCTCGAAATGAG.

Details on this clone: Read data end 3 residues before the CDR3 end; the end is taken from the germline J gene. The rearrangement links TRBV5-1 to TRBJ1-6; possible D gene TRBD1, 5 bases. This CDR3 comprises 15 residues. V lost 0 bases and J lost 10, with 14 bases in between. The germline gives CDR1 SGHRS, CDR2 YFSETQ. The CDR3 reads CASSLEGREVSPLHF. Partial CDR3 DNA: TGCGCCAGCAGCTTGGAGGGCAGGGAGGTCTCACCC.

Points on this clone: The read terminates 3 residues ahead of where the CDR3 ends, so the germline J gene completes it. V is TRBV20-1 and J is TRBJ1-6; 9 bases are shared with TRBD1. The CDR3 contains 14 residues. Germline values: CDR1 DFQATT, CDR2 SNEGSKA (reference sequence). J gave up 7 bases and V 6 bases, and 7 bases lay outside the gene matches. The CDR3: CSAVRQGGNSPLHF. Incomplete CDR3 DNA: TGCAGTGCCGTTAGACAGGGGGGAAATTCACCC.

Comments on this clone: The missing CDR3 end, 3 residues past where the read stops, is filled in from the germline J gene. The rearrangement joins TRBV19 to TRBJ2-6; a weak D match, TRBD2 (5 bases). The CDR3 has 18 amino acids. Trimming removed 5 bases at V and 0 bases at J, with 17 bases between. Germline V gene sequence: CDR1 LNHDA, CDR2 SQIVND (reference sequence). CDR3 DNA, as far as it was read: TGTGCCAGTAGTCCGAACCGACGGGGAGCCTCTGGGGCCAACGTC. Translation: CASSPNRRGASGANV. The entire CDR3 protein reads CASSPNRRGASGANVLTF.

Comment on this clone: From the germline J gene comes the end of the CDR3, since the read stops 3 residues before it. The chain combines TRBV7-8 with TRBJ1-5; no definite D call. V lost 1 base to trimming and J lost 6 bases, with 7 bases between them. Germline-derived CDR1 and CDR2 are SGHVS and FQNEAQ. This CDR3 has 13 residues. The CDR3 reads CASSLGQSQPQHF. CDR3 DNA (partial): TGTGCCAGCAGCTTAGGGCAGAGTCAGCCC.

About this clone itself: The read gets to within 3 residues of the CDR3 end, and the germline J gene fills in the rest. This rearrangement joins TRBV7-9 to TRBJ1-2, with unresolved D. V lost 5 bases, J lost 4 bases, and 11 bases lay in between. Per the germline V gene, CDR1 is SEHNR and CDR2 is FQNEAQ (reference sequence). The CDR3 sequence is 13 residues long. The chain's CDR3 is CASSPGSTYGYTF. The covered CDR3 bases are TGTGCCAGCAGCCCCGGGTCGACCTATGGC. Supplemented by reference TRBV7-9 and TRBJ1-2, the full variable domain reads DTGVSQNPRHKITKRGQNVTFRCDPISEHNRLYWYRQTLGQGPEFLTYFQNEAQLEKSRLLSDRFSAERPKGSFSTLEIQRTEQGDSAMYLCASSPGSTYGYTFGSGTRLTVV.